Sequencing of this TCR beta chain was carried out in a study of T cells in tumors after PD-1 blockade. The wider study: Excluded were patients with checkpoint blockade, immunosuppressants, or radiotherapy or other anti-cancer therapy within 4 weeks. Blood samples averaged around 110,000 templates (range about 23,000-260,000) and 36,536 unique clonotypes.

Assay: immunoSEQ multiplex PCR; the TCRdb copy retains only in-frame clones and omits some. The repertoire holds 35,000 or so clones, with around four fifths as singletons. The germline V gene encodes CDR1 MNHEY and CDR2 SVGAGI. The CDR3 has 15 amino acids. V trimming: 6 bases; J trimming: 4 bases; junction bases outside the gene matches: 6. The TCR sequence derives from a human donor with basal cell carcinoma. The V call is TRBV6-5, the J call TRBJ2-3; TRBD2 matches at 11 bases. Material: PBMCs, obtained before anti-PD-1 treatment. The CDR3 is CASRMTSGDPDTQYF. As DNA, the CDR3 is TGTGCCAGCAGAATGACTAGCGGGGACCCAGATACGCAGTATTTT.